The 17 T cell receptor beta chains below come from one sample, sequenced in a study of blood T cell repertoires in COVID-19. Assay: immunoSEQ multiplex PCR; the TCRdb copy retains only in-frame clones and omits some. The sample yields some 200,000 clones, 82% seen once. The material sequenced was peripheral blood. These receptors were collected from a woman aged 70-85 years with COVID-19, enrolled during active disease.

This chain uses TRBV15 with TRBJ2-1; TRBD2 matches at 9 bases. Per the germline V gene, CDR1 is LNHNV and CDR2 is YYDKDF (reference sequence). Trimming at V came to 1 base and at J to 8 bases, leaving 6 bases not matched to a gene. This CDR3 is built from 15 residues. CDR3 residues: CATSRGSGSRDEQFF. The DNA of the CDR3 is TGTGCCACCAGCAGAGGTAGCGGGAGCAGAGATGAGCAGTTCTTC.

The chain employs TRBV5-1 and TRBJ2-6; D is uncertain. Germline-derived CDR1 and CDR2 are SGHRS and YFSETQ. CDR3 size: 11 residues. Deletions cut 4 bases from V and 11 bases from J, with 7 bases between. In DNA, the CDR3 is TGCGCCAGCAGCCAGTCCGACGTCCTGACTTTC. Residues: CASSQSDVLTF.

This chain uses TRBV7-9 with TRBJ2-7; TRBD2 agrees at 12 bases. With 5 bases clipped from V and 13 bases from J, the junction kept 12 bases outside the gene matches. CDR1 is SEHNR and CDR2 is FQNEAQ in the germline V gene (reference sequence). The CDR3 spans 14 residues. This chain's CDR3 is CASSTGTSGRSQYF. The DNA for the CDR3 is TGTGCCAGCAGCACCGGGACTAGCGGGCGGTCCCAATACTTC.

This clone was seen a single time. The genes are TRBV5-5 and TRBJ1-1; D is uncertain. V was shortened by 2 bases and J by 1 base, with 9 bases between the two germline ends. The CDR3 spans 14 residues. The germline V gene has CDR1 SGHKS and CDR2 YYEKEE (reference sequence). DNA of the CDR3: TGTGCCAGCAGCTTTCAGATATCGAACACTGAAGCTTTCTTT. Translating it yields CASSFQISNTEAFF.

The rearrangement uses TRBV5-4 and TRBJ2-7; 7 bases are a match to TRBD1. The germline gives CDR1 SGHNT, CDR2 YYREEE (reference sequence). CDR3 length: 15 amino acids. V trimming: 0 bases; J trimming: 1 base; junction bases outside the gene matches: 4. This CDR3 is CASSLDRGRSYEQYF. The CDR3 DNA reads TGTGCCAGCAGCTTGGACAGGGGCCGTTCCTACGAGCAGTACTTC.

The chain joins TRBV6-5 to TRBJ1-2; D perhaps matches TRBD1 (5 bases). The CDR3 is 12 amino acids. Trimming pared 7 bases from V and 5 bases from J, leaving 11 bases between. Germline loops: CDR1 MNHEY, CDR2 SVGAGI. The CDR3 protein is CASTRGGYGYTF. CDR3 DNA: TGTGCCAGCACACGGGGGGGTTATGGCTACACCTTC.

The chain joins TRBV9 to TRBJ1-2; D not certain. Germline V lookup: CDR1 SGDLS, CDR2 YYNGEE. The V end lost 3 bases, the J end lost 2 bases, and 8 bases lay between the germline ends. The CDR3 extends over 13 amino acids. CDR3 protein: CASSEGVNYGYTF. In nucleotides, the CDR3 is TGTGCCAGCAGCGAGGGAGTGAACTATGGCTACACCTTC.

This rearrangement joins TRBV3-1 (or the pseudogene TRBV3-2) to TRBJ1-1; 8 bases map to TRBD1. Germline CDR1 LGHDT, CDR2 YNNKEL (reference sequence). V shed 2 bases, J shed 3 bases, and the junction held 2 bases outside the gene matches. CDR3 length: 14 amino acids. DNA for the CDR3: TGTGCCAGCAGCCAACCAGGGGGCTACACTGAAGCTTTCTTT. The encoded protein is CASSQPGGYTEAFF.

The chain couples TRBV1 to TRBJ2-7; no DNA check was done on the table's D call, TRBD2. TRBV1 is assigned pseudogene status. This CDR3 spans 14 amino acids. CDR3 loop: CTSSQTSGGYEQYF. CDR3 bases: TGCACCAGCAGCCAGACTAGCGGGGGTTACGAGCAGTACTTC.

The V call is TRBV15, the J call TRBJ1-1; no definite D call. V lost 0 bases, J lost 8 bases, and 10 bases lay in between. The CDR3 covers 13 residues. CDR1 and CDR2 from the germline V gene are LNHNV and YYDKDF (reference sequence). In DNA, the CDR3 is TGTGCCACCAGCAGAGATCAGCAGAGGGAAGCTTTCTTT. Amino acids: CATSRDQQREAFF.

This sequence joins TRBV19 and TRBJ2-6; no definite D call. Trimming left V 4 bases short and J 0 bases short, with 10 bases between. The CDR3 consists of 16 residues. Germline lookup yields CDR1 LNHDA and CDR2 SQIVND (reference sequence). CDR3 in amino acids: CASSTDISSGANVLTF. Written as DNA, the CDR3 is TGTGCCAGTAGTACAGATATCAGCTCTGGGGCCAACGTCCTGACTTTC.

This clone has just one count. The chain employs TRBV12-3 or TRBV12-4 and TRBJ2-7; D is possibly TRBD1 (6 bases). The CDR3 is 13 amino acids. Trimming left V 4 bases short and J 6 bases short, with 13 bases between. The CDR3 loop is CASSYTGPGEQYF. As DNA, the CDR3 is TGTGCCAGCAGTTATACAGGGCCGGGCGAGCAGTACTTC.

This clone was observed once. This chain connects TRBV10-2 to TRBJ1-5, with 7 bases aligning to TRBD1. V shed 6 bases and J 1 base; nucleotides not matched to a gene: 3. CDR1 is WSHSY, CDR2 SAAADI, per germline. The CDR3 runs to 14 residues. The CDR3, as DNA: TGCGCCAGCAGACCGACAGGGAGCAATCAGCCCCAGCATTTT. Translating gives CASRPTGSNQPQHF.

The chain has TRBV9 and TRBJ1-3; 7 positions agree with TRBD1. The ends lost 3 bases at V and 0 bases at J; junction bases unmatched: 9. Germline values: CDR1 SGDLS, CDR2 YYNGEE. The CDR3 loop spans 17 amino acids. Here the CDR3 reads CASSAGDSTLSGNTIYF. The CDR3 coding sequence is TGTGCCAGCAGCGCCGGGGACAGTACCCTCTCTGGAAACACCATATATTTT.

The gene calls are TRBV5-4 and TRBJ1-1, with D perhaps TRBD1 (5 bases). The ends were cut back, 2 bases at V and 0 bases at J, with 11 bases in the middle. Germline V lookup: CDR1 SGHNT, CDR2 YYREEE (reference sequence). This CDR3 contains 15 residues. The CDR3 protein is CASSFGQALNTEAFF. In DNA form, the CDR3 reads TGTGCCAGCAGCTTTGGACAAGCACTGAACACTGAAGCTTTCTTT.

The chain uses TRBV15 and TRBJ2-5, with TRBD2 identical over 10 bases. Looked up from germline, CDR1 is LNHNV and CDR2 is YYDKDF (reference sequence). Germline trimming cut 1 base from V and 5 bases from J; bases unmatched to any gene: 7. The CDR3 extends over 16 amino acids. DNA for the CDR3: TGTGCCACCAGCAGAGGGAGCGGGAGGGCCGGGGAGACCCAGTACTTC. Protein product: CATSRGSGRAGETQYF.

This clone has a single count. This sequence joins TRBV5-4 and TRBJ2-5; D possibly corresponds to TRBD2 (5 bases). The V end was cut by 1 base, the J end by 5 bases, with 15 bases between. Germline CDR1 reads SGHNT; CDR2 reads YYREEE (reference sequence). This CDR3 contains 15 residues. CDR3 amino acids: CASSLFGSGMETQYF. The CDR3 nucleotides are TGTGCCAGCAGCTTGTTTGGTTCCGGGATGGAGACCCAGTACTTC.